This T cell receptor beta chain was sequenced in a study of blood T cell repertoires in COVID-19. Across the whole study: Samples came from the United States, Italy and Spain, spanning acute and convalescent COVID-19.

The V gene end was trimmed by 5 bases and the J gene end by 4 bases; junction bases not matched to a gene: 7. Germline V gene data show CDR1 as SGHTA and CDR2 as FQGNSA. This CDR3 has 14 residues. This clone was found once. Clones were sequenced by immunoSEQ multiplex PCR, and TCRdb holds only the in-frame ones, with some missing. The sample has 400,000 to 500,000 clones, approximately 91% seen once. The sample was PBMCs or T cells enriched from blood (not recorded which). V and J are TRBV7-2 and TRBJ1-2; 7 bases align to TRBD1. This TCR derives from a woman under 30 who had been exposed to COVID-19. The CDR3 protein is CASSPGQASYGYTF. The CDR3 region has the DNA TGTGCCAGCAGCCCCGGACAGGCATCCTATGGCTACACCTTC.